This TCR beta chain was retrieved from a study of T-cell memory formation after mild COVID-19. The CDR3 length is 11 residues. V lost 6 bases, J lost 6 bases, and 11 bases lay in between. Germline values: CDR1 SQVTM, CDR2 ANQGSEA. This clonotype appeared a few times. Its antigen is currently unknown. With constant-segment primers, 5'RACE yielded cDNA libraries of TCR alpha and TCR beta that carried sample barcodes and UMIs. TCRdb fed the 5' RACE reads into MiXCR, producing one record per CDR3 protein. The sample consists of around 100,000 distinct CDR3 sequences, approximately 22% of them appearing once. Study results and limitations: Clones that contracted from day 15 to 85 were balanced CD4/CD8, while later expanders leaned CD4+. The main location of contracting CD4+ clones was CM and EM, and that of contracting CD8+ clones was EMRA.

The sample comprised PBMCs or a T cell subset sorted from them (not recorded which). This TCR was sampled from a man younger than 30 who had mild COVID-19 (a few samples of this study predate the infection). Cell type and time point are not known. This rearrangement joins TRBV29-1 to TRBJ1-1, with no clear D. CDR3 loop: CSVRWTSEAFF. DNA for the CDR3: TGCAGCGTCCGCTGGACGTCTGAAGCTTTCTTT.